This T cell receptor (beta chain) was identified during a study of blood T cell repertoires in COVID-19. Background on the study: The samples span acute and convalescent COVID-19 from the United States, Italy and Spain. Sources were T cells, B-cell-depleted T cells, or PBMCs; the material itself was cDNA or gDNA.

J gave up 1 base and V 8 bases, and 12 bases lay outside the gene matches. The CDR3 totals 16 residues. The germline gives CDR1 LNHDA, CDR2 SQIVND (reference sequence). Per the study methods: Amplification from reference gene primers served as the basis for estimated nucleated cell counts. Sequencing was performed with immunoSEQ multiplex PCR; in TCRdb, only in-frame clones are kept and a portion is missing. V and J calls plus clone size are reproduced from that table; the DNA served to infer D and trimming. This table holds 25,000 to 30,000 clones, roughly 78% found once. The sequenced sample was peripheral blood. The receptor was derived from a boy aged 2 to 9 with active or convalescent COVID-19. This chain connects TRBV19 to TRBJ1-1, with TRBD1 matching 8 bases. CDR3 sequence reads: CASLGQGVLRNTEAFF. CDR3 nucleotide sequence: TGTGCCAGTTTAGGACAGGGAGTTCTTCGGAACACTGAAGCTTTCTTT.